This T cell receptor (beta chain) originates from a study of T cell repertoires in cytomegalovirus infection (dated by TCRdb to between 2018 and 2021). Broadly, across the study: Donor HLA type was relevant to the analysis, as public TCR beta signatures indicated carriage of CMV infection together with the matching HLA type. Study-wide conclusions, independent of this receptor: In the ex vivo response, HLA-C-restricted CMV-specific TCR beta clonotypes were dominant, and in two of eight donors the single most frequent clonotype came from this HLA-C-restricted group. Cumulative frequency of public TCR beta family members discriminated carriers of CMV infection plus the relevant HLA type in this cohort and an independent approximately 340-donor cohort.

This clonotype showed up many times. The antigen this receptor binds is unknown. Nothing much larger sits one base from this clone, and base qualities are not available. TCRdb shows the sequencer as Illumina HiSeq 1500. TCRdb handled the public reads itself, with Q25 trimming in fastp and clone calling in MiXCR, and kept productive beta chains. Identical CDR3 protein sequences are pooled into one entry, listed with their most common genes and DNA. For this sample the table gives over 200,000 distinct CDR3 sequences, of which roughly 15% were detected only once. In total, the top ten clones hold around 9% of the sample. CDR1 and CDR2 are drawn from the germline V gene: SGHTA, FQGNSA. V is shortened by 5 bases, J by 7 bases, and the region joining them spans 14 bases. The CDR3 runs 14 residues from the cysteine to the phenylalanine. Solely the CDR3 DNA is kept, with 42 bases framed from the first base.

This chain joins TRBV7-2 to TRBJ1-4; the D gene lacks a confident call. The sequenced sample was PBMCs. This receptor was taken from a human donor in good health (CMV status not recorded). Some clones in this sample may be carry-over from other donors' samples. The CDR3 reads CASSPASRAEKLFF. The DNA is TGTGCCAGCAGCCCGGCCAGCCGGGCTGAAAAACTGTTTTTT.